Listed here are 3 T cell receptor beta chains from one sample, sequenced in a study of blood T cell repertoires in COVID-19. The protocol was immunoSEQ multiplex PCR, while the TCRdb copy is restricted to in-frame clones and leaves out a portion. The data contain hundreds of thousands of clones, around 86% of them singletons. What was sequenced was PBMCs or T cells enriched from blood (not recorded which). These receptor sequences come from a woman in her forties or fifties who had recovered from COVID-19.

The chain employs TRBV7-2 and TRBJ2-5, with a tentative D call TRBD1 (5 bases). The CDR3 extends over 14 amino acids. V shed 1 base and J shed 2 bases, with 8 bases lying between them. The germline V gene encodes CDR1 SGHTA and CDR2 FQGNSA. CDR3 region: CASSLVTGQETQYF. CDR3 bases: TGTGCCAGCAGCTTAGTTACAGGACAAGAGACCCAGTACTTC.

This clone was counted a single time. This chain connects TRBV28 to TRBJ1-5, with a possible D match to TRBD1 (5 bases). Germline lookup yields CDR1 MDHEN and CDR2 SYDVKM. The CDR3 totals 14 residues. The V end lost 4 bases, the J end lost 5 bases, and 12 bases lay between the germline ends. CDR3 DNA: TGTGCCAGCAGTTCACACTTACAGGATCAGCCCCAGCATTTT. This sequence encodes CASSSHLQDQPQHF.

The chain recombines TRBV6-2 or TRBV6-3 with TRBJ2-7; possibly TRBD2 for D (5 bases). This CDR3 spans 13 amino acids. Germline assignment: CDR1 MNHEY and CDR2 SVGEGT. The V and J ends lost 3 bases and 4 bases respectively, with 10 bases between them. The CDR3 loop reads CASSYGSMYEQYF. The CDR3 DNA follows: TGTGCCAGCAGTTATGGGAGTATGTACGAGCAGTACTTC.